Below, one T cell receptor (beta chain) is given with its context. The data originate from a study of blood T cell repertoires in COVID-19. Study in general: Whether acute or convalescent, the COVID-19 samples came from the United States, Italy and Spain. In each case, the material was cDNA or gDNA derived from T cells, B-cell-depleted T cells, or PBMCs.

Trimming removed 6 bases from V and 3 bases from J; junction bases left unmatched: 3. Germline V CDR1 and CDR2: LNHDA, SQIVND (reference sequence). This CDR3 has 13 amino acids. In the study's own analysis: Reference gene primers were amplified, and this amplification served to estimate nucleated cell counts. TCRdb keeps only in-frame clones here, not all; method: immunoSEQ multiplex PCR. The V and J calls and the clone size are those of that table, but D and trimming were determined from the DNA. The data contain approximately 140,000 clones, over 60% of them seen just once; the ten biggest clones take up roughly 17%.

The material sequenced was peripheral blood. V usage is TRBV19 and J usage is TRBJ2-5, with 8 bases matching TRBD2. The origin of this receptor is a man between 50 and 59 years old with acute or convalescent COVID-19. In DNA form, the CDR3 reads TGTGCCAGTAGCCCGGGGGGGGAAGAGACCCAGTACTTC. Its translation: CASSPGGEETQYF. The full variable domain, in which reference TRBV19 and TRBJ2-5 provide the parts outside the CDR3, is DGGITQSPKYLFRKEGQNVTLSCEQNLNHDAMYWYRQDPGQGLRLIYYSQIVNDFQKGDIAEGYSVSREKKESFPLTVTSAQKNPTAFYLCASSPGGEETQYFGPGTRLLVL.